Shown below are 27 T cell receptor beta chains from a single sample sequenced in a study of Tregs in tolerant kidney transplant recipients (dated by TCRdb to the late 2010s). The library was made by the immunoSEQ multiplex PCR assay. What TCRdb holds here is the immuneACCESS table cut down to in-frame rearrangements. Part of the clones is not present; checked against another copy, under half of the missing clones reflect an unresolved V gene, and the others are unexplained. The sample table contains some 100,000 clones; only one count was recorded for roughly 92% of them. Clones ranked in the top ten supply around 0.6% of the sample. The material sequenced was CD4+ T cells from blood. These TCRs come from a human donor in good health.

The CDR3 sequence is CASSLLAPGLYNEQFF. CDR3 bases: TGCGCCAGCAGTCTTCTAGCGCCGGGACTTTACAATGAGCAGTTCTTC. The V call is TRBV23-1, the J call TRBJ2-1; possibly TRBD2 for D (6 bases). TRBV23-1 is noted as an ORF with a role that remains uncertain. The CDR3 runs to 16 residues. V lost 4 bases to trimming and J lost 4 bases, with 17 bases between them.

The V call is TRBV5-4, the J call TRBJ2-3; 10 nucleotides match TRBD2. V lost 0 bases to trimming and J lost 3 bases; unmatched junction nucleotides: 7. The CDR3 sequence is 17 residues long. Germline V gene data show CDR1 as SGHNT and CDR2 as YYREEE (reference sequence). The CDR3 region is CASSLGASGSGTDTQYF. In nucleotides, the CDR3 is TGTGCCAGCAGCTTGGGGGCTAGCGGGAGTGGGACAGATACGCAGTATTTT.

V is TRBV2 and J is TRBJ2-7, with 7 bases matching TRBD1. The CDR3 has 14 residues. Losses at the gene ends were 6 bases for V and 1 base for J; bases not matched to a gene: 6. Germline values: CDR1 SNHLY, CDR2 FYNNEI. The CDR3 region is CASRGGQASYEQYF. In DNA, the CDR3 is TGTGCCAGCAGGGGTGGACAGGCATCCTACGAGCAGTACTTC.

The V gene is TRBV7-9, the J gene TRBJ2-5; no clear D. Germline CDR1 reads SEHNR; CDR2 reads FQNEAQ (reference sequence). The CDR3 runs to 14 residues. V shed 5 bases and J shed 5 bases, with 15 bases lying between them. The CDR3 protein is CASSPAQESETQYF. CDR3 coding DNA: TGTGCCAGCAGCCCAGCCCAGGAGTCGGAGACCCAGTACTTC.

The V and J genes are TRBV6-6 and TRBJ1-1; D unclear. The V gene's germline CDR1 is MNHNY and CDR2 SVGAGI (reference sequence). V lost 6 bases and J 1 base, leaving 9 bases between the germline ends. The CDR3 has 13 residues. CDR3 DNA sequence: TGTGCCAGCAGAGATGCGACGAACACTGAAGCTTTCTTT. Protein product: CASRDATNTEAFF.

This chain uses TRBV18 with TRBJ2-5; D not certain. CDR1 and CDR2 from the germline V gene are KGHSH and LQKENI. The CDR3 sequence is 14 residues long. The V end lost 0 bases, the J end lost 2 bases, and 7 bases lay between the germline ends. The CDR3 spells CASSPPTTQETQYF. The CDR3 DNA is TGTGCCAGCTCACCACCGACGACGCAAGAGACCCAGTACTTC.

This sequence joins TRBV10-1 and TRBJ2-4, with D possibly being TRBD1 (8 bases). Germline V gene data show CDR1 as WNHNN and CDR2 as SYGVQD (reference sequence). The CDR3 spans 14 residues. The V and J ends lost 8 bases and 7 bases respectively, with 18 bases between them. CDR3 in DNA: TGCGCCAGCGGAGAGTACAGGGGGGGGAACATTCAGTACTTC. Amino acid sequence: CASGEYRGGNIQYF.

The rearrangement links TRBV5-1 to TRBJ2-2; 7 positions match TRBD2. CDR3 length equals 15 residues. V dropped 4 bases and J dropped 3; count of bases not matched to a gene: 6. CDR1 SGHRS and CDR2 YFSETQ come from the germline V gene. In DNA form, the CDR3 reads TGCGCCAGCAGCGCCGGGACTATCCACACCGGGGAGCTGTTTTTT. Translation gives CASSAGTIHTGELFF.

For the CDR3, the DNA is TGTGCCAGCTCACTGACTAGCGGGAGCCGCTTTCCCCACGAGCAGTACTTC. Amino acid sequence: CASSLTSGSRFPHEQYF. This sequence joins TRBV18 and TRBJ2-7; 12 nucleotides line up with TRBD2. CDR1 and CDR2 (germline): KGHSH, LQKENI. This CDR3 region has 17 residues. With V trimmed by 4 bases and J by 5 bases, 12 bases remained unmatched.

This clone occurred once. V is TRBV27 and J is TRBJ2-7; D gene uncertain. The CDR3 spans 14 residues. V lost 1 base, J lost 6 bases, and 13 bases lay in between. Germline assignment: CDR1 MNHEY and CDR2 SMNVEV (reference sequence). Here the CDR3 reads CASSLLVSTGEQYF. The CDR3 nucleotides read TGTGCCAGCAGTTTATTGGTCAGCACCGGCGAGCAGTACTTC.

The chain combines TRBV19 with TRBJ2-1, with D perhaps TRBD1 or TRBD2 (6 bases each). The CDR3 runs to 18 residues. Germline CDR1 and CDR2: LNHDA and SQIVND (reference sequence). V was pared by 0 bases and J by 1 base, with 16 bases between. CDR3 in amino acids: CASSIDPQGRGSYNEQFF. The DNA of the CDR3 is TGTGCCAGTAGTATAGACCCCCAGGGGCGGGGTTCCTACAATGAGCAGTTCTTC.

The rearrangement links TRBV7-9 to TRBJ1-1; D may be TRBD1 (5 bases). The CDR3 contains 14 residues. V lost 3 bases and J lost 6, with 14 bases in between. Looked up from germline, CDR1 is SEHNR and CDR2 is FQNEAQ (reference sequence). The CDR3 DNA reads TGTGCCAGCAGCTTGGGTCAGGGAGGCCCTGAAGCTTTCTTT. Translated, it gives CASSLGQGGPEAFF.

This clone was counted a single time. The rearrangement links TRBV13 to TRBJ2-7; possible D gene TRBD1, 5 bases. V gave up 1 base and J gave up 1 base, with 8 bases separating them. This CDR3 comprises 14 residues. From germline, CDR1 is PRHDT and CDR2 FYEKMQ (reference sequence). The CDR3 bases are TGTGCCAGCAGCTTAGAACAGGAATCCTACGAGCAGTACTTC. It specifies CASSLEQESYEQYF.

On this clone itself: Different DNA sequences within this sample yield the same CDR3. The J gene is TRBJ1-1, the V gene TRBV18; D unclear. CDR3 size: 13 residues. In germline, CDR1 is KGHSH, CDR2 LQKENI. With 3 bases removed from V and 2 bases from J, the gap between germline ends came to 7 bases. CDR3 protein: CASSPSSNTEAFF. In DNA form, the CDR3 reads TGTGCCAGCTCACCCTCATCAAACACTGAAGCTTTCTTT.

This rearrangement joins TRBV6-6 to TRBJ2-7, with TRBD1 identical over 8 bases. The trim removed 0 bases at V and 6 bases at J, leaving 1 base unmatched. CDR1 and CDR2 from the germline V gene are MNHNY and SVGAGI (reference sequence). The CDR3 has 13 amino acids. This chain's CDR3 is CASSYSQGVEQYF. The DNA for the CDR3 is TGTGCCAGCAGTTACTCACAGGGGGTCGAGCAGTACTTC.

This clone was detected only a few times. The DNA for the CDR3 is TGTGCCAGCAGCCCCTTTGGGGGTTCGGGCAATCAGCCCCAGCATTTT. It encodes CASSPFGGSGNQPQHF. This chain uses TRBV28 with TRBJ1-5; a possible D gene is TRBD1 (5 bases). Trimming removed 6 bases at V and 2 bases at J, with 17 bases between. The CDR3 runs to 16 residues. Germline values: CDR1 MDHEN, CDR2 SYDVKM.

V is TRBV27 and J is TRBJ2-1, with D perhaps matching TRBD2 (5 bases). This CDR3 comprises 13 residues. CDR1 and CDR2 from the germline V gene are MNHEY and SMNVEV (reference sequence). The ends were cut back, 7 bases at V and 9 bases at J, with 16 bases in the middle. CDR3 residues: CASTPTSRGEQFF. CDR3 bases: TGTGCCAGCACCCCCACTAGTCGTGGTGAGCAGTTCTTC.

The chain employs TRBV15 and TRBJ2-7; TRBD1 is a possible D gene (6 bases). The CDR3 contains 16 residues. V was trimmed by 0 bases and J by 5 bases, leaving 17 bases between them. Germline-derived CDR1 and CDR2 are LNHNV and YYDKDF (reference sequence). CDR3 sequence: CATSREGQGTGNEQYF. Written as DNA, the CDR3 is TGTGCCACCAGCAGAGAGGGGCAGGGGACGGGTAACGAGCAGTACTTC.

The V and J genes are TRBV9 and TRBJ2-1, with a weak D call TRBD1 (5 bases). The CDR3 consists of 14 residues. V was shortened by 7 bases and J by 6 bases, with 17 bases between the two germline ends. The germline CDR1 and CDR2 sequences are SGDLS and YYNGEE. CDR3 sequence reads: CASFDSEPLNEQFF. Here the CDR3 DNA reads TGTGCCAGCTTCGACAGCGAACCTCTCAATGAGCAGTTCTTC.

The chain has TRBV19 and TRBJ1-5; no reliable D call. The germline V gene has CDR1 LNHDA and CDR2 SQIVND (reference sequence). This CDR3 has 15 amino acids. V gave up 3 bases and J gave up 2 bases, with 11 bases separating them. The CDR3 DNA is TGTGCCAGTAGTATGGTAAAGAGCGGCAATCAGCCCCAGCATTTT. Amino acid sequence: CASSMVKSGNQPQHF.

DNA for the CDR3: TGTGCCAGCAGTTTAGCGGGACTAGCGGGAGGTAATAGAGAGACCCAGTACTTC. This gives the protein CASSLAGLAGGNRETQYF. The rearrangement uses TRBV27 and TRBJ2-5; TRBD2 matches 15 bases. CDR3 length equals 18 residues. Per the germline V gene, CDR1 is MNHEY and CDR2 is SMNVEV (reference sequence). The junction had 8 bases not matched to a gene; V was cut back by 2 bases and J by 4 bases.

This chain connects TRBV30 to TRBJ1-1, with D tentatively TRBD1 (5 bases). The germline gives CDR1 GTSNPN, CDR2 SVGIG (reference sequence). This CDR3 is built from 17 residues. Trimming removed 0 bases from V and 1 base from J, with 18 bases in between. The CDR3 is CAWSVGTGSVRNTEAFF. CDR3 coding DNA: TGTGCCTGGAGTGTAGGAACAGGCAGCGTCAGGAACACTGAAGCTTTCTTT.

The chain uses TRBV18 and TRBJ2-3; D uncertain. This CDR3 region has 12 residues. V lost 3 bases to trimming and J lost 2 bases, with 3 bases between them. Germline lookup yields CDR1 KGHSH and CDR2 LQKENI. Here the CDR3 reads CASSPVTDTQYF. The CDR3 coding sequence is TGTGCCAGCTCACCGGTCACAGATACGCAGTATTTT.

The chain has TRBV9 and TRBJ1-2; D unresolved. The CDR3 runs 14 residues. V shed 2 bases and J shed 2 bases, with 10 bases lying between them. Germline V lookup: CDR1 SGDLS, CDR2 YYNGEE. Here the CDR3 reads CASSVRDLNYGYTF. As DNA, the CDR3 is TGTGCCAGCAGCGTGCGGGATCTCAACTATGGCTACACCTTC.

A few counts support this clone. The V gene is TRBV2, the J gene TRBJ2-5; 7 bases map to TRBD2. Germline CDR1 reads SNHLY; CDR2 reads FYNNEI. The CDR3 is 13 residues long. V was pared by 8 bases and J by 4 bases, with 7 bases of the junction left unmatched. This CDR3 is CASRRTRGETQYF. In DNA form, the CDR3 reads TGTGCCAGCCGCCGGACTAGGGGAGAGACCCAGTACTTC.

This chain connects TRBV29-1 to TRBJ2-3; 7 nucleotides agree with TRBD2. Germline values: CDR1 SQVTM, CDR2 ANQGSEA. V shed 8 bases and J 3 bases; nucleotides not matched to a gene: 14. CDR3 length: 15 amino acids. The CDR3 nucleotides read TGCAGCTTCACATCCAGGCGGGGGTGGACAGATACGCAGTATTTT. Protein: CSFTSRRGWTDTQYF.

This rearrangement joins TRBV18 to TRBJ2-1, with 7 bases that match TRBD2. CDR3 length: 13 residues. Germline V gives CDR1 KGHSH, CDR2 LQKENI. V trimming: 1 base; J trimming: 9 bases; junction bases outside the gene matches: 3. DNA of the CDR3: TGTGCCAGCTCACCACTCTGGGAGGGTGAGCAGTTCTTC. Amino acid sequence: CASSPLWEGEQFF.